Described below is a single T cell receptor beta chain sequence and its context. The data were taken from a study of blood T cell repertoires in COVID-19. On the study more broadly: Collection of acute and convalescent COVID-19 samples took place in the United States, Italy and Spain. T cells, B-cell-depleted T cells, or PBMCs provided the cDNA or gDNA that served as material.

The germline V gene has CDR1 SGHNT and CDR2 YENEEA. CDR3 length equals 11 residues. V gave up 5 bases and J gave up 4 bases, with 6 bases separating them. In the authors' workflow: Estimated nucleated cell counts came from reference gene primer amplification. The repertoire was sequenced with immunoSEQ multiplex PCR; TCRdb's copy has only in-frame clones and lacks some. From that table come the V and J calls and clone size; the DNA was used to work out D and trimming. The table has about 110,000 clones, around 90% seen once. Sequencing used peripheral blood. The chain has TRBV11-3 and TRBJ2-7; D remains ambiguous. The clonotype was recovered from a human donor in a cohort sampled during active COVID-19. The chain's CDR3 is CASSKEYEQYF. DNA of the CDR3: TGTGCCAGCAGCAAAGAGTACGAGCAGTACTTC.